The clone carrying this TCR beta chain occurred once. The healthy adult donors were HIV-negative and reported no recent acute infections or vaccinations. With 4 bases removed from V and 0 bases from J, the gap between germline ends came to 20 bases. The CDR3 is made up of 18 amino acids. Germline V gene lookup returns CDR1 SGHNT and CDR2 YYREEE (reference sequence). This entry is derived from a study of shared clonotypes between healthy human individuals. Produced via immunoSEQ multiplex PCR; TCRdb's table is partial and in-frame only. The sample lists 950,000 to 1,300,000 clones; roughly 80% were seen once.

The receptor was isolated from a man aged 18-30 years in good health. The source material was memory CD4+ T cells sorted from blood. Subset of the sample: CD45RA-negative fraction. The chain couples TRBV5-4 to TRBJ2-1; D may be TRBD2 (6 bases). The CDR3 reads CASSKEIAAVSSYNEQFF. The DNA for the CDR3 is TGTGCCAGCAGCAAGGAAATAGCGGCCGTCAGCTCCTACAATGAGCAGTTCTTC.